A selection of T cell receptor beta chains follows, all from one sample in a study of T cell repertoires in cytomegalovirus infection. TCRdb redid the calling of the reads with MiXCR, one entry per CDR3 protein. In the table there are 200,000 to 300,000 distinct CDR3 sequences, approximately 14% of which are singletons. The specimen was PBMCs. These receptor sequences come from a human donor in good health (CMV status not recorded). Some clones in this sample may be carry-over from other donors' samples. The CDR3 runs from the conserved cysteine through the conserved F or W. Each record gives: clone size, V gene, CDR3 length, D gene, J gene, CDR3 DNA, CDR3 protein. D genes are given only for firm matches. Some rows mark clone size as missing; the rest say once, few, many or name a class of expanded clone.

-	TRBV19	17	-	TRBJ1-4	TGTGCCAGTAGTATGAGGCCAGGAGAAGCAACTAATGAAAAACTGTTTTTT	CASSMRPGEATNEKLFF
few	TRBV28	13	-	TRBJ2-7	TGTGCCAGCGCTCCCCCCTCTCTAGACGAGCAGTACTTC	CASAPPSLDEQYF
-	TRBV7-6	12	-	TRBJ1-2	TGTGCCAGCAGCACTACAGGGCCCGGCTACACCTTC	CASSTTGPGYTF
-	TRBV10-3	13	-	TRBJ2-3	TGTGCCATCAACGCGGGGGCAACAGATACGCAGTATTTT	CAINAGATDTQYF
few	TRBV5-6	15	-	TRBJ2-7	TGTGCCAGCAGCTCTTTAAAGAGGGGCTCCTACGAGCAGTACTTC	CASSSLKRGSYEQYF
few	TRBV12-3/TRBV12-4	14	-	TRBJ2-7	TGTGCCAGCAGCGGGACCCGGGCCTCCTACGAGCAGTACTTC	CASSGTRASYEQYF
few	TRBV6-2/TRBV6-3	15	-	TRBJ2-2	TGTGCCAGCAGTTACGGGCAGGGCGACACCGGGGAGCTGTTTTTT	CASSYGQGDTGELFF
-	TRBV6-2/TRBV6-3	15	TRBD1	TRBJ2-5	TGTGCCAGCAGTCAAACAGGGGTGGGTCAGGAGACCCAGTACTTC	CASSQTGVGQETQYF
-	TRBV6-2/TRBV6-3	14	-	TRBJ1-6	TGTGCCAGCAGCACCACAGGGCCGAATTCACCCCTCCACTTT	CASSTTGPNSPLHF
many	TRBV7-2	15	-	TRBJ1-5	TGTGCCAGCAGCTTACGAGGGATGGGCAATCAGCCCCAGCATTTT	CASSLRGMGNQPQHF
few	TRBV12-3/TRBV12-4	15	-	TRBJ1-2	TGTGCCAGCAGTTTAGGCCCGGGACCGGTCTATGGCTACACCTTC	CASSLGPGPVYGYTF
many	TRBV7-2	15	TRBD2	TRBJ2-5	TGTGCCAGCAGCTTAGGCGGGAGCATCCAAGAGACCCAGTACTTC	CASSLGGSIQETQYF
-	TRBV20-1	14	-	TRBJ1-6	TGCAGTGCTAGTATGGGAAAAGAAAATTCACCCCTCCACTTT	CSASMGKENSPLHF
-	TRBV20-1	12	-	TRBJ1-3	TGCAGTGCTAGTCCAGTTGGAAACACCATATATTTT	CSASPVGNTIYF
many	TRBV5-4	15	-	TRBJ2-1	TGTGCCAGCAGCCCTGACAGATTCTCCTACAATGAGCAGTTCTTC	CASSPDRFSYNEQFF
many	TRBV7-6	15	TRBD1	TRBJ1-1	TGTGCCAGCAGCTTAAAGGGACAGGGAAGCACTGAAGCTTTCTTT	CASSLKGQGSTEAFF
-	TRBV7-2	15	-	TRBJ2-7	TGTGCCAGCAGCTTAGTGGGGAGTGTCTCCTACGAGCAGTACTTC	CASSLVGSVSYEQYF
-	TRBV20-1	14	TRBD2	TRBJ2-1	TGCAGTGCTAGGGGGACTAGCGGGAGTAATGAGCAGTTCTTC	CSARGTSGSNEQFF
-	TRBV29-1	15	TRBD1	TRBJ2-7	TGCAGCGTTGAAGATCAAGGACAGGGGATGCACGAGCAGTACTTC	CSVEDQGQGMHEQYF
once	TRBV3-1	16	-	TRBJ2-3	TGTGCCAGCAGCCAAAAAGGCACGGGGTTAGCCCATACGCAGTATTTT	CASSQKGTGLAHTQYF
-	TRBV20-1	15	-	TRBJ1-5	TGCAGTGCTAGAGACGACGGGGGGATCAATCAGCCCCAGCATTTT	CSARDDGGINQPQHF
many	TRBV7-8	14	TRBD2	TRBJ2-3	TGTGCCAGCAGATTCAAAGCGGGGACAGATACGCAGTATTTT	CASRFKAGTDTQYF
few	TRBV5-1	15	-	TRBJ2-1	TGCGCCAGCAGCTTGGCCTCGTCTCATTTGGATGAGCAGTTCTTC	CASSLASSHLDEQFF
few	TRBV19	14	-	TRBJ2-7	TGTGCCAGTAGTATATTAGCAGGGGACTACGAGCAGTACTTC	CASSILAGDYEQYF
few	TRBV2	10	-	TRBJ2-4	TGTGCCAGCAGGGGGTACATTCAGTACTTC	CASRGYIQYF
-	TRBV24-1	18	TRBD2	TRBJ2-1	TGTGCCACCAGTGATTTGAGCTCGACTAGCGGGGGATTCAATGAGCAGTTCTTC	CATSDLSSTSGGFNEQFF
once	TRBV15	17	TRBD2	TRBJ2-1	TGTGCCACCAGCGGAAGACTAGCGGGAGGGCCTGCTGGTGAGCAGTTCTTC	CATSGRLAGGPAGEQFF
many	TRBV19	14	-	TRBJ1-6	TGTGCCAGTAGTGTCGACGGCGTTAATTCACCCCTCCACTTT	CASSVDGVNSPLHF
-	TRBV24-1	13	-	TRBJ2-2	TGTGCCACCGCGGACACAAACACCGGGGAGCTGTTTTTT	CATADTNTGELFF
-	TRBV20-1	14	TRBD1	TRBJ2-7	TGCAGTGCTAGGGCTCGGACAGGGCCCTACGAGCAGTACTTC	CSARARTGPYEQYF
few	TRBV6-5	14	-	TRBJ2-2	TGTGCCAGCAGTTACCCTGACCTCACCGGGGAGCTGTTTTTT	CASSYPDLTGELFF
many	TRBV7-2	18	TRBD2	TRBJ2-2	TGTGCCAGCAGCAACATAAGACTAGCGGGAGCGAACACCGGGGAGCTGTTTTTT	CASSNIRLAGANTGELFF
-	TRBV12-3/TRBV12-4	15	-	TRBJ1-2	TGTGCCAGCAGTTTCCGCCAAGATTCACCCTATGGCTACACCTTC	CASSFRQDSPYGYTF
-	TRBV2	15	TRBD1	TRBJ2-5	TGTGCCAGCAGTGGTGGACAGGGCTACCAAGAGACCCAGTACTTC	CASSGGQGYQETQYF
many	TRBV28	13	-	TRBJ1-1	TGTGCCAGCAGTTTTCTAGGGAGCCCGGGAGCTTTCTTT	CASSFLGSPGAFF
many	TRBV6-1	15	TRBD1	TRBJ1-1	TGTGCCAGCAGACAACAAGGGGGCCTGAACACTGAAGCTTTCTTT	CASRQQGGLNTEAFF
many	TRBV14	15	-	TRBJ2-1	TGTGCCAGCAGCCCGGTTGTGACGGGCGCCTATGAGCAGTTCTTC	CASSPVVTGAYEQFF
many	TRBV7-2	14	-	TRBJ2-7	TGTGCCAGCACCCCAGATGTTGGATCTAGGGAGCAGTACTTC	CASTPDVGSREQYF
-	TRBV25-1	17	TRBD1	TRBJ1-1	TGTGCCAGCAGTGAATATCCCCGGACAGGGCCGAACACTGAAGCTTTCTTT	CASSEYPRTGPNTEAFF
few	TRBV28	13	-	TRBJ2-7	TGTGCCAGCGGGGAGACAGTCCCCTCCGAGCAGTACTTC	CASGETVPSEQYF